These T cell receptor beta chains were read from a single sample in a study of T cells in Graves' hyperthyroidism and ophthalmopathy. One entry per CDR3 protein, called by TCRdb with MiXCR from the multiplex PCR reads. This sample has some 500,000 distinct CDR3 sequences, with about 24% found just once. The sequencing input was blood. The receptors stem from a woman aged 25 to 39 with Graves' ophthalmopathy. The CDR3 runs from the conserved cysteine through the conserved F or W. The order of the fields is J gene, D gene, clone size, V gene, CDR3 DNA, CDR3 protein. D genes are given only for firm matches. Not all rows give a size; the values are once, few, many and, for expanded clones, a class.

J gene: TRBJ2-5; D gene: TRBD2; clone size: .; V gene: TRBV6-1; CDR3 DNA: TGTGCCAGCAACGTCGGCGGGAGTATTGAGACCCAGTACTTC; CDR3 protein: CASNVGGSIETQYF
J gene: TRBJ1-2; D gene: TRBD1; clone size: .; V gene: TRBV6-1; CDR3 DNA: TGTGCCAGCAGTGACCGACAGGGGGATGATGGCTACACCTTC; CDR3 protein: CASSDRQGDDGYTF
J gene: TRBJ1-2; D gene: .; clone size: many; V gene: TRBV2; CDR3 DNA: TGTGCCAGCAAGGAGGAGGTGGCAGGCAACTATGGCTACACCTTC; CDR3 protein: CASKEEVAGNYGYTF
J gene: TRBJ1-1; D gene: .; clone size: many; V gene: TRBV10-2; CDR3 DNA: TGCGCCAGCAGTGAGTCATGGGGAGACACTGAAGCTTTCTTT; CDR3 protein: CASSESWGDTEAFF
J gene: TRBJ2-5; D gene: TRBD1; clone size: .; V gene: TRBV10-3; CDR3 DNA: TGTGCCATCAGTACCACGGGACAGCTTCAAGAGACCCAGTACTTC; CDR3 protein: CAISTTGQLQETQYF
J gene: TRBJ2-7; D gene: TRBD2; clone size: .; V gene: TRBV14; CDR3 DNA: TGTGCCAGCAGCCAATCGGGGGGGCCGGCTCGGGAGCAGTACTTC; CDR3 protein: CASSQSGGPAREQYF
J gene: TRBJ2-5; D gene: TRBD1; clone size: .; V gene: TRBV28; CDR3 DNA: TGTGCCAGCACCCCCGGGACAGGGTCCCAAGAGACCCAGTACTTC; CDR3 protein: CASTPGTGSQETQYF
J gene: TRBJ1-2; D gene: .; clone size: few; V gene: TRBV20-1; CDR3 DNA: TGCAGTGCCCAGGGTCAAGGCTATGGCTACACCTTC; CDR3 protein: CSAQGQGYGYTF
J gene: TRBJ2-7; D gene: TRBD2; clone size: once; V gene: TRBV4-1; CDR3 DNA: TGCGCCAGCAGCCAAGGGACTAGTAACTACGAGCAGTACTTC; CDR3 protein: CASSQGTSNYEQYF
J gene: TRBJ2-7; D gene: TRBD1; clone size: many; V gene: TRBV19; CDR3 DNA: TGTGCCAGCAGCACCCGACAGGGGAGCTACGAGCAGTACTTC; CDR3 protein: CASSTRQGSYEQYF
J gene: TRBJ2-7; D gene: .; clone size: .; V gene: TRBV28; CDR3 DNA: TGTGCCAGCAGTCCCTCGTTGGTTCACCACGAGCAGTACTTC; CDR3 protein: CASSPSLVHHEQYF
J gene: TRBJ2-7; D gene: TRBD1; clone size: many; V gene: TRBV29-1; CDR3 DNA: TGCAGCGTTGAGGCGGGTCGACAGGGTGCTGGGGAGCAGTACTTC; CDR3 protein: CSVEAGRQGAGEQYF
J gene: TRBJ2-2; D gene: .; clone size: many; V gene: TRBV29-1; CDR3 DNA: TGCAGCGTCGCGACCTGGGACGTCGGCACCGGGGAGCTGTTTTTT; CDR3 protein: CSVATWDVGTGELFF
J gene: TRBJ2-7; D gene: TRBD2; clone size: .; V gene: TRBV6-1; CDR3 DNA: TGTGCCAGCTATGATAACGGTTGGACTAGCGATACCTACGAGCAGTACTTC; CDR3 protein: CASYDNGWTSDTYEQYF
J gene: TRBJ1-2; D gene: TRBD1; clone size: many; V gene: TRBV19; CDR3 DNA: TGTGCCAGTAGTACCTCGGGACAGGGGGCTGGCGGCTACACCTTC; CDR3 protein: CASSTSGQGAGGYTF
J gene: TRBJ1-2; D gene: .; clone size: .; V gene: TRBV12-3/TRBV12-4; CDR3 DNA: TGTGCCAGCAGTTTACCCCTTCGGCAGGGAACCTATGGCTACACCTTC; CDR3 protein: CASSLPLRQGTYGYTF
J gene: TRBJ1-2; D gene: .; clone size: .; V gene: TRBV12-3/TRBV12-4; CDR3 DNA: TGTGCCAGCAGTTCTCCGACCGTGCTCTCGGGGGGCTACACCTTC; CDR3 protein: CASSSPTVLSGGYTF
J gene: TRBJ1-3; D gene: .; clone size: many; V gene: TRBV6-1; CDR3 DNA: TGTGCCAGCAGGGACAGTGCCTCCCCAGTAAACACCATATATTTT; CDR3 protein: CASRDSASPVNTIYF
J gene: TRBJ1-1; D gene: .; clone size: once; V gene: TRBV29-1; CDR3 DNA: TGCAGCGCCCACAGCCCCATGAACACTGAAGCTTTCTTT; CDR3 protein: CSAHSPMNTEAFF
J gene: TRBJ1-1; D gene: .; clone size: many; V gene: TRBV6-2/TRBV6-3; CDR3 DNA: TGTGCCAGCGGGGCACAGGGTTTGACTGAAGCTTTCTTT; CDR3 protein: CASGAQGLTEAFF
J gene: TRBJ2-7; D gene: .; clone size: many; V gene: TRBV5-1; CDR3 DNA: TGCGCCAGCAGCTTGGAACTTTGGGGGGACCCTTCCTACGAGCAGTACTTC; CDR3 protein: CASSLELWGDPSYEQYF
J gene: TRBJ1-2; D gene: .; clone size: .; V gene: TRBV6-1; CDR3 DNA: TGTGCCATCAGTCCCCAGGTGGTCCACTATGGCTACACCTTC; CDR3 protein: CAISPQVVHYGYTF
J gene: TRBJ1-5; D gene: .; clone size: many; V gene: TRBV6-5; CDR3 DNA: TGTGCCAGCAGTTACCAGGGCGGAGGCAATCAGCCCCAGCATTTT; CDR3 protein: CASSYQGGGNQPQHF
J gene: TRBJ2-7; D gene: TRBD1; clone size: few; V gene: TRBV20-1; CDR3 DNA: TGCAGTGCTATTCATCCCGGGACAGGGCTCAACGAGCAGTACTTC; CDR3 protein: CSAIHPGTGLNEQYF
J gene: TRBJ1-1; D gene: .; clone size: .; V gene: TRBV2; CDR3 DNA: TGTGCCAGCAAGGTGAGGAACACTGAAGCTTTCTTT; CDR3 protein: CASKVRNTEAFF
J gene: TRBJ2-7; D gene: .; clone size: many; V gene: TRBV28; CDR3 DNA: TGTGCCAGCAGATTGGAGGGGGGGATCTCCTACGAGCAGTACTTC; CDR3 protein: CASRLEGGISYEQYF
J gene: TRBJ1-5; D gene: .; clone size: many; V gene: TRBV20-1; CDR3 DNA: TGCAGTGCTAGGGGAGGTGGTAATCAGCCCCAGCATTTT; CDR3 protein: CSARGGGNQPQHF
J gene: TRBJ2-7; D gene: .; clone size: few; V gene: TRBV4-1; CDR3 DNA: TGCGCCAGCAGCCAAGATCAACTCGACTACGAGCAGTACTTC; CDR3 protein: CASSQDQLDYEQYF
J gene: TRBJ2-4; D gene: .; clone size: many; V gene: TRBV7-3; CDR3 DNA: TGTGCCAGCAGCTTAGGGACTGGAGACATTCAGTACTTC; CDR3 protein: CASSLGTGDIQYF
J gene: TRBJ2-7; D gene: .; clone size: many; V gene: TRBV6-2/TRBV6-3; CDR3 DNA: TGTGCCAGCAGTGCGCCGTATTCAGGGTCGTCCCACGAGCAGTACTTC; CDR3 protein: CASSAPYSGSSHEQYF
J gene: TRBJ2-5; D gene: .; clone size: many; V gene: TRBV12-3/TRBV12-4; CDR3 DNA: TGTGCCAGCAGCTGGGGGTTACAAGAGACCCAGTACTTC; CDR3 protein: CASSWGLQETQYF
J gene: TRBJ1-5; D gene: TRBD1; clone size: .; V gene: TRBV6-1; CDR3 DNA: TGTGCCAGCAGGGACATGGACAGGTTTCAGAATCAGCCCCAGCATTTT; CDR3 protein: CASRDMDRFQNQPQHF
J gene: TRBJ2-2; D gene: .; clone size: few; V gene: TRBV12-5; CDR3 DNA: TGTGCTAGTGGTTTGCTGAACCCAGGGTTCACCGGGGAGCTGTTTTTT; CDR3 protein: CASGLLNPGFTGELFF